The sample holds a few counts of the clone carrying this TCR beta chain. Amplified regions were TCR beta CDR3 sequences from RNA transcripts. During a first-round RT-PCR of the TCR CDR3, the HTBI primer set was used. Using its own MiXCR run on the multiplex PCR reads, TCRdb lists one record per CDR3 protein. The sample comprises approximately 400,000 distinct CDR3 sequences, 25% of which are singletons, and around four fifths rests with the top ten. This CDR3 is built from 15 residues. V dropped 10 bases and J dropped 1; count of bases not matched to a gene: 12. CDR1 WSHSY and CDR2 SAAADI come from the germline V gene. The data are from a study of T cells in Graves' hyperthyroidism and ophthalmopathy.

The sequence derives from a man in his fifties with Graves' hyperthyroidism. Sequenced input: blood. The chain employs TRBV10-2 and TRBJ2-5, with 7 nucleotides matching TRBD2. The CDR3 bases are TGCGCCACCACCGTAGCGGGCCAAATCCAAGAGACCCAGTACTTC. Amino acid sequence: CATTVAGQIQETQYF.